This T cell receptor (beta chain) is from a study of blood T cell repertoires in COVID-19. Study-level information: Sources were T cells, B-cell-depleted T cells, or PBMCs; the material itself was cDNA or gDNA.

CDR1 and CDR2 (germline): SGHVS, FQNEAQ. This CDR3 region has 15 residues. V shed 5 bases, J shed 5 bases, and the junction held 8 bases outside the gene matches. Assay used: immunoSEQ multiplex PCR; TCRdb lists only in-frame clones, some missing. The repertoire holds some 180,000 clones, with about four fifths as singletons. This receptor was identified in a woman over 75 with acute or convalescent COVID-19. The sample comprised peripheral blood. The J gene is TRBJ1-5, the V gene TRBV7-8; 8 bases align to TRBD1. The CDR3 sequence: CASSLRTGSHQPQHF. The CDR3 DNA follows: TGTGCCAGCAGCCTCAGGACAGGGTCTCATCAGCCCCAGCATTTT.